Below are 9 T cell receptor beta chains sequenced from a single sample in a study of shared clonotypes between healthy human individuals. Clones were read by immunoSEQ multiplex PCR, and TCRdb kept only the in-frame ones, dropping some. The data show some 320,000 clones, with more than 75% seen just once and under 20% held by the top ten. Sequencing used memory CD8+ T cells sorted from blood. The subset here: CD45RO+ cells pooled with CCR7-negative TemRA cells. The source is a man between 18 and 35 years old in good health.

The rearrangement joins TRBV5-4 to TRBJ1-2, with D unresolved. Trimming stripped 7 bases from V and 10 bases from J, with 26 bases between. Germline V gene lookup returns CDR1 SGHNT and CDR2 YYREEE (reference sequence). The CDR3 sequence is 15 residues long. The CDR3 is CASGFRREAGSDYTF. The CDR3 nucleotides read TGTGCCAGCGGATTTCGGAGGGAGGCTGGGAGTGACTACACCTTC.

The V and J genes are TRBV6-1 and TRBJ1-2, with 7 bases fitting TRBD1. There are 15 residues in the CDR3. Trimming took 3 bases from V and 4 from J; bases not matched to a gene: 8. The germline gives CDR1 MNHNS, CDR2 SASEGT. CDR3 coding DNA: TGTGCCAGCAGTGATTTAACAGGGGATTCCTATGGCTACACCTTC. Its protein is CASSDLTGDSYGYTF.

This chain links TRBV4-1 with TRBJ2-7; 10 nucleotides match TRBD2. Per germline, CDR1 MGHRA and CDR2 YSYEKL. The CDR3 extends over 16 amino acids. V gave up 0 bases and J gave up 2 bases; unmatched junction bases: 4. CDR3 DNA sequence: TGCGCCAGCAGCCAAGATTCCCTAGCGGGGGCCTACGAGCAGTACTTC. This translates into CASSQDSLAGAYEQYF.

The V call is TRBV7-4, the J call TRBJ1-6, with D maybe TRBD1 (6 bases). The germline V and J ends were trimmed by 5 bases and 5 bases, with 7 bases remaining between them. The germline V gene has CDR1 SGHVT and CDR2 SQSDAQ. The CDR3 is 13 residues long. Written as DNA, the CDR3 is TGTGCCAGCAGCGAGGGGGATAATTCACCCCTCCACTTT. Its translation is CASSEGDNSPLHF. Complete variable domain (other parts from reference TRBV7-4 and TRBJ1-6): GAGVSQSPRYKVAKRGRDVALRCDSISGHVTLYWYRQTLGQGSEVLTYSQSDAQRDKSGRPSGRFSAERPERSVSTLKIQRTEQGDSAVYLCASSEGDNSPLHFGNGTRLTVT.

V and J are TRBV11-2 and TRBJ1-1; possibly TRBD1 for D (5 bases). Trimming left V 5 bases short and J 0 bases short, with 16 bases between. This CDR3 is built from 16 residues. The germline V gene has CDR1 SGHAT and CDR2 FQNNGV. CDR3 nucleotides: TGTGCCAGCAGCCGACCGGTCGGGGACTTGAACACTGAAGCTTTCTTT. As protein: CASSRPVGDLNTEAFF.

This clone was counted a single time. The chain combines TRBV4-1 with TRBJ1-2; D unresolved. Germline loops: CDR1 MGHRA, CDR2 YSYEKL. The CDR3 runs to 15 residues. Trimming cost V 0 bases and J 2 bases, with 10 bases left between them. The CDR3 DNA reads TGCGCCAGCAGCCAAGAAGTTTGGATAAACTATGGCTACACCTTC. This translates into CASSQEVWINYGYTF.

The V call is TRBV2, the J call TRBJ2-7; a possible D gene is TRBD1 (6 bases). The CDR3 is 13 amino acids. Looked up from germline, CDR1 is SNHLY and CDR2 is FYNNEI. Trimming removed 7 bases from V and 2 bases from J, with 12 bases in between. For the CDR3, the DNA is TGTGCCAGCAAATGGGACACAACCTACGAGCAGTACTTC. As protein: CASKWDTTYEQYF.

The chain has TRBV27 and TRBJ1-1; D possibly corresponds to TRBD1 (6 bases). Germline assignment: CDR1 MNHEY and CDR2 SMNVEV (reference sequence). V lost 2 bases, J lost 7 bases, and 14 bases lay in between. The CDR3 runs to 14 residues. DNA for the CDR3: TGTGCCAGCAGTTTAGCGGGGGGCAGGTTTGAAGCTTTCTTT. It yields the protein CASSLAGGRFEAFF.

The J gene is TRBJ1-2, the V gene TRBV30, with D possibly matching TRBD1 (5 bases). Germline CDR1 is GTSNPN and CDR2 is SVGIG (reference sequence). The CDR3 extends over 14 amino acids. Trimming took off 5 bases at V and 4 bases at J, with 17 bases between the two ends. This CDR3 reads CAWETVGGPYGYTF. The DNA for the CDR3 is TGTGCCTGGGAGACGGTCGGGGGTCCCTATGGCTACACCTTC.